The source of this T cell receptor (beta chain) is a study of T cells in Graves' hyperthyroidism and ophthalmopathy. Findings and caveats of the study: Most thyroid-expanded clonotypes above 0.001 were also found in blood.

Regarding this clonotype: Its target is not known.

The CDR3 totals 13 residues. Trimming took off 6 bases at V and 8 bases at J, with 19 bases between the two ends. Germline-derived CDR1 and CDR2 are SQVTM and ANQGSEA. Amplification of TCR beta CDR3 regions used RNA as the template. The HTBI primer set served for first-round RT-PCR of the TCR CDR3. Each CDR3 protein is one row after TCRdb ran MiXCR on the multiplex PCR reads. The sample has nearly 750,000 distinct CDR3 sequences; about a third are singletons. Uncontrolled infection, other autoimmune disease, pregnancy or lactation led to exclusion. PBMCs were sourced from approximately 10 ml fresh peripheral blood.

The chain uses TRBV29-1 and TRBJ1-2; the D gene is possibly TRBD1 (5 bases). The TCR was taken from a woman between 40 and 50 years old with Graves' hyperthyroidism. Sequenced material: blood. The CDR3: CSVPWGGEYGYTF. The CDR3 DNA reads as TGCAGCGTCCCCTGGGGGGGAGAATACGGCTACACCTTC.